The next 19 T cell receptor beta chains were all read from a single sample in a study of regulatory T cells in long-lasting Graves disease. Assembly of TCR beta libraries relied on iRepertoire HTBI primers together with Arm-PCR of CDR3 regions. TCRdb passed the multiplex PCR reads through MiXCR, listing each CDR3 protein once. There are roughly 610,000 distinct CDR3 sequences in the sample; less than 20% occur only once, and 18% lies in the top ten. Time point defined: newly diagnosed GD, antithyroid drugs for less than 3 months. Making the TCR library involved RNA that had been extracted from PBMCs. This sample also appeared in a second study, on T cells in Graves' hyperthyroidism and ophthalmopathy.

This specimen was peripheral blood mononuclear cells (PBMCs), taken at new diagnosis, from a patient treated with antithyroid drugs. The source of these receptors is a woman aged 25-40 years with Graves disease.

This clonotype was seen a few times. The chain uses TRBV20-1 and TRBJ1-6; 7 bases match TRBD1. This CDR3 is built from 15 residues. Germline V lookup: CDR1 DFQATT, CDR2 SNEGSKA (reference sequence). Trimming took 6 bases from V and 4 from J; bases not matched to a gene: 9. Written as DNA, the CDR3 is TGCAGTGCCCAGCCGAACAGGGGTTATAATTCACCCCTCCACTTT. Residues: CSAQPNRGYNSPLHF.

This rearrangement joins TRBV3-1 to TRBJ2-7, with D uncertain. The CDR3 has 14 amino acids. CDR1 LGHDT and CDR2 YNNKEL come from the germline V gene (reference sequence). The V gene lost 4 bases and the J gene lost 0 bases, with 10 bases spanning the gap. The DNA of the CDR3 is TGTGCCAGCAGCCTTGCGGCGAGCTCCTACGAGCAGTACTTC. It translates to CASSLAASSYEQYF.

This clonotype was detected only a few times. The chain couples TRBV5-4 to TRBJ2-4; TRBD2 aligns across 11 bases. This CDR3 comprises 18 residues. V gave up 0 bases and J gave up 1 base; unmatched junction bases: 6. Per germline, CDR1 SGHNT and CDR2 YYREEE (reference sequence). Here the CDR3 reads CASSLVTLAGVAKNIQYF. The CDR3 bases are TGTGCCAGCAGCTTGGTTACACTAGCGGGAGTGGCCAAAAACATTCAGTACTTC.

In this sample, this clonotype turned up a few times. The DNA for the CDR3 is TGCGCCAGCAGCTCAGGGGCCTCTGAGCAGTTCTTC. Translated: CASSSGASEQFF. The rearrangement joins TRBV5-1 to TRBJ2-1, with a tentative D call TRBD1 (6 bases). The CDR3 covers 12 residues. V shed 3 bases and J shed 9 bases, with 10 bases lying between them. The germline CDR1 and CDR2 sequences are SGHRS and YFSETQ. The full variable domain, rest sourced from reference TRBV5-1 and TRBJ2-1, is KAGVTQTPRYLIKTRGQQVTLSCSPISGHRSVSWYQQTPGQGLQFLFEYFSETQRNKGNFPGRFSGRQFSNSRSEMNVSTLELGDSALYLCASSSGASEQFFGPGTRLTVL.

This clonotype was counted between two and nine times. The chain links TRBV15 to TRBJ1-2; TRBD1 aligns across 7 bases. Unmatched junction bases numbered 16, after V lost 4 bases and J lost 14 bases. Germline loops: CDR1 LNHNV, CDR2 YYDKDF (reference sequence). The CDR3 is 14 residues long. In nucleotides, the CDR3 is TGTGCCACCAGCACAGGGGGGATCGGGGGGCGCCGGACCTTC. It is translated as CATSTGGIGGRRTF.

This clonotype has a handful of counts. The rearrangement links TRBV19 to TRBJ2-1; 8 nucleotides match TRBD2. Unmatched junction bases numbered 13, after V lost 5 bases and J lost 10 bases. Germline CDR1 reads LNHDA; CDR2 reads SQIVND (reference sequence). CDR3 length: 15 residues. CDR3 coding DNA: TGTGCCAGTAGTTTAGGACCGGGACTAGTTTTGGAGCAGTTCTTC. It specifies CASSLGPGLVLEQFF.

This clonotype was counted a few times. The genes are TRBV28 and TRBJ2-7; no reliable D call. Germline V gene lookup returns CDR1 MDHEN and CDR2 SYDVKM. Trimming pared 3 bases from V and 4 bases from J, leaving 7 bases between. The length of the CDR3 is 12 residues. This CDR3 reads CASSFRPYEQYF. In DNA form, the CDR3 reads TGTGCCAGCAGTTTCCGCCCTTACGAGCAGTACTTC. Complete variable domain (other parts from reference TRBV28 and TRBJ2-7): DVKVTQSSRYLVKRTGEKVFLECVQDMDHENMFWYRQDPGLGLRLIYFSYDVKMKEKGDIPEGYSVSREKKERFSLILESASTNQTSMYLCASSFRPYEQYFGPGTRLTVT.

The chain is built from TRBV10-3 and TRBJ1-2; tentative D call: TRBD1 (6 bases). Germline loops: CDR1 ENHRY, CDR2 SYGVKD. V gave up 3 bases and J gave up 2 bases, with 10 bases separating them. The CDR3 extends over 14 amino acids. CDR3 protein: CAISEGGRNYGYTF. CDR3 DNA: TGTGCCATCAGTGAAGGGGGACGGAACTATGGCTACACCTTC.

The CDR3 DNA sequence: TGCAGTGCTAGAGTTGGAAGTGGGCTGTTTTTT. This sequence encodes CSARVGSGLFF. J is TRBJ1-4 and V is TRBV20-1; the D is unclear. The CDR3 spans 11 residues. Germline CDR1 is DFQATT and CDR2 is SNEGSKA (reference sequence). Trimming cost V 1 base and J 14 bases, with 11 bases left between them.

Only a few counts were recorded for this clonotype. CDR3 sequence: CASSLAGSPLNEQYF. CDR3 DNA: TGCGCCAGCAGCTTGGCCGGGAGCCCCCTGAACGAGCAGTACTTC. The chain links TRBV5-1 to TRBJ2-7, with a weak D call TRBD2 (6 bases). Germline CDR1 SGHRS, CDR2 YFSETQ. V lost 0 bases to trimming and J lost 5 bases, with 15 bases between them. The CDR3 length is 15 residues.

This clonotype was seen ten or more times. This chain uses TRBV6-1 with TRBJ2-7, with 9 bases matching TRBD1. The CDR3 is made up of 15 amino acids. Looked up from germline, CDR1 is MNHNS and CDR2 is SASEGT. V dropped 5 bases and J dropped 5; count of bases not matched to a gene: 10. The CDR3 region is CASSITGTGRHEQYF. As DNA, the CDR3 is TGTGCCAGCAGTATTACCGGGACAGGGCGCCACGAGCAGTACTTC.

Only a few counts were recorded for this clonotype. V gene TRBV10-3 combines with J gene TRBJ1-3; D is uncertain. The germline V gene has CDR1 ENHRY and CDR2 SYGVKD. Trimming removed 2 bases at V and 3 bases at J, with 2 bases between. This CDR3 has 12 residues. For the CDR3, the DNA is TGTGCCATCAGTGAGAATGGAAACACCATATATTTT. Translating it yields CAISENGNTIYF.

This sequence joins TRBV30 and TRBJ2-7, with 8 bases identical to TRBD2. This CDR3 has 12 residues. Unmatched junction bases numbered 4, after V lost 2 bases and J lost 7 bases. The V gene's germline CDR1 is GTSNPN and CDR2 SVGIG (reference sequence). CDR3 nucleotides: TGTGCCTGGAGTTTTAGCGGGAAGGAGCAGTACTTC. Translated, it gives CAWSFSGKEQYF.

This clonotype was detected many times. V usage is TRBV28 and J usage is TRBJ1-2, with 7 bases that match TRBD1. The V gene's germline CDR1 is MDHEN and CDR2 SYDVKM. V gave up 8 bases and J gave up 0 bases; unmatched junction bases: 15. The CDR3 is made up of 17 amino acids. For the CDR3, the DNA is TGTGCCAGCCTAGAGGGGGGGGGACAGAGATCTAACTATGGCTACACCTTC. Translating it yields CASLEGGGQRSNYGYTF.

This rearrangement joins TRBV2 to TRBJ2-5; D is undetermined. Per germline, CDR1 SNHLY and CDR2 FYNNEI. The CDR3 has 14 amino acids. Trimming stripped 6 bases from V and 3 bases from J, with 14 bases between. The CDR3 DNA reads TGTGCCAGCAGCCAAAGGGCAGCCGAAGAGACCCAGTACTTC. This translates into CASSQRAAEETQYF.

This chain joins TRBV4-1 and TRBJ2-1; 7 bases match TRBD1. The V gene end was trimmed by 2 bases and the J gene end by 3 bases; junction bases not matched to a gene: 10. This CDR3 region has 17 residues. In germline, CDR1 is MGHRA, CDR2 YSYEKL. DNA of the CDR3: TGCGCCAGCAGCCAAAGGGCCGGACAGGCCCTCTACAATGAGCAGTTCTTC. Amino acid sequence: CASSQRAGQALYNEQFF.

This clonotype was seen repeatedly, ten times or more. The J gene is TRBJ1-5, the V gene TRBV6-2 or TRBV6-3; D gene ambiguous. Trimming removed 2 bases from V and 5 bases from J, with 13 bases in between. Per germline, CDR1 MNHEY and CDR2 SVGEGT. The CDR3 runs 15 residues. DNA for the CDR3: TGTGCCAGCAGTTACCAATACGACGGTTATCAGCCCCAGCATTTT. As protein: CASSYQYDGYQPQHF.

This clonotype was observed many times. The gene calls are TRBV5-1 and TRBJ2-7, with D tentatively TRBD1 (6 bases). This CDR3 region has 16 residues. Trimming removed 4 bases at V and 0 bases at J, with 17 bases between. Germline CDR1 reads SGHRS; CDR2 reads YFSETQ. CDR3: CASSPRSGRGSYEQYF. Written as DNA, the CDR3 is TGCGCCAGCAGCCCGAGAAGCGGCAGGGGCTCCTACGAGCAGTACTTC.

This clonotype appeared a few times. The chain combines TRBV28 with TRBJ1-1, with D possibly matching TRBD1 (6 bases). From germline, CDR1 is MDHEN and CDR2 SYDVKM. The CDR3 totals 11 residues. The CDR3 region is CATEGDTEAFF. In DNA, the CDR3 is TGTGCGACCGAGGGGGACACTGAAGCTTTCTTT.